The rows below give T cell receptor beta chains drawn from one sample of a study of identical twins. MiXCR was run by TCRdb on the 5' RACE reads, yielding one entry per CDR3 protein. The data contain 300,000 or so distinct CDR3 sequences, roughly 9.8% of them singletons. This sample also belongs to another study, concerning yellow fever vaccine responses in identical twins.

The sequenced sample consisted of CD8+ T cells sorted from blood. These receptors all come from a woman aged 18-35 years in good health. The CDR3 runs from the conserved cysteine through the conserved F or W. A D gene is named only where the DNA matches it firmly. Expanded clones get a size class; other rows say once, few or many, or leave the size out.

abundance: .; j_gene: TRBJ2-1; v_gene: TRBV7-8; d_gene: TRBD1; CDR3nt: TGTGCCAGCAGCCCTCCAGCAGGGGGCGCTCCCGCCTACAATGAGCAGTTCTTC; CDR3aa: CASSPPAGGAPAYNEQFF
abundance: few; j_gene: TRBJ2-5; v_gene: TRBV18; d_gene: TRBD1; CDR3nt: TGTGCCAGCTCTTACCTGACAGGGGAGGAGACCCAGTACTTC; CDR3aa: CASSYLTGEETQYF
abundance: .; j_gene: TRBJ2-7; v_gene: TRBV6-1; d_gene: .; CDR3nt: TGTGCCAGCAGTGAATCCGTCTACGAGCAGTACTTC; CDR3aa: CASSESVYEQYF
abundance: few; j_gene: TRBJ2-3; v_gene: TRBV6-2/TRBV6-3; d_gene: TRBD1; CDR3nt: TGTGCCAGCACCCCGACAGGGGTAGGAGATACGCAGTATTTT; CDR3aa: CASTPTGVGDTQYF
abundance: many; j_gene: TRBJ2-1; v_gene: TRBV6-4; d_gene: .; CDR3nt: TGTGCCAGCAGTGACTCGTCAGGGTACAATGAGCAGTTCTTC; CDR3aa: CASSDSSGYNEQFF
abundance: .; j_gene: TRBJ2-2; v_gene: TRBV10-2; d_gene: .; CDR3nt: TGCGCCAGCCGCTACACAGGGTCCACCGGGGAGCTGTTTTTT; CDR3aa: CASRYTGSTGELFF
abundance: .; j_gene: TRBJ2-1; v_gene: TRBV6-1; d_gene: TRBD1; CDR3nt: TGTGCCAGCTACCGGGACAGGGGCCTCAATGAGCAGTTCTTC; CDR3aa: CASYRDRGLNEQFF
abundance: .; j_gene: TRBJ2-1; v_gene: TRBV27; d_gene: .; CDR3nt: TGTGCCAGCAGTAGTGGACTGTACAATGAGCAGTTCTTC; CDR3aa: CASSSGLYNEQFF
abundance: few; j_gene: TRBJ1-4; v_gene: TRBV12-3/TRBV12-4; d_gene: .; CDR3nt: TGTGCCAGCAGTCCGACAAGGGCAACTAATGAAAAACTGTTTTTT; CDR3aa: CASSPTRATNEKLFF
abundance: .; j_gene: TRBJ2-7; v_gene: TRBV2; d_gene: .; CDR3nt: TGTGCCAGCAGTTGGACAGACGTTTACGAGCAGTACTTC; CDR3aa: CASSWTDVYEQYF
abundance: .; j_gene: TRBJ2-2; v_gene: TRBV2; d_gene: TRBD2; CDR3nt: TGTGCCAGCAGAGGGGGACTAGCGGATAACACCGGGGAGCTGTTTTTT; CDR3aa: CASRGGLADNTGELFF
abundance: .; j_gene: TRBJ1-6; v_gene: TRBV13; d_gene: .; CDR3nt: TGTGCCAGCAGCTTAGGCCTCGGGGGTTTTCCCCACTTT; CDR3aa: CASSLGLGGFPHF
abundance: many; j_gene: TRBJ2-7; v_gene: TRBV4-1; d_gene: TRBD1; CDR3nt: TGCGCCAGCAGCCAAGGGACAGGGACTGTCGAGCAGTACTTC; CDR3aa: CASSQGTGTVEQYF
abundance: .; j_gene: TRBJ2-7; v_gene: TRBV11-2; d_gene: .; CDR3nt: TGTGCCAGCAGCTTAGTATCGGGGGCCCACGAGCAGTACTTC; CDR3aa: CASSLVSGAHEQYF
abundance: .; j_gene: TRBJ2-3; v_gene: TRBV20-1; d_gene: TRBD2; CDR3nt: TGCAGTGCCCCCCGACTAGCGGGGGCTTATAGCACAGATACGCAGTATTTT; CDR3aa: CSAPRLAGAYSTDTQYF
abundance: few; j_gene: TRBJ1-1; v_gene: TRBV29-1; d_gene: .; CDR3nt: TGCAGCGTTGGCGACGGGAATGAAGCTTTCTTT; CDR3aa: CSVGDGNEAFF
abundance: many; j_gene: TRBJ2-5; v_gene: TRBV6-1; d_gene: TRBD2; CDR3nt: TGTGCCAGCAGGGCAAGACTAGCATCAGACCAAGAGACCCAGTACTTC; CDR3aa: CASRARLASDQETQYF
abundance: few; j_gene: TRBJ2-7; v_gene: TRBV7-8; d_gene: TRBD1; CDR3nt: TGTGCCAGCAGCTTGACAGGGGCCACCTACGAGCAGTACTTC; CDR3aa: CASSLTGATYEQYF
abundance: .; j_gene: TRBJ2-3; v_gene: TRBV2; d_gene: .; CDR3nt: TGTGCCAGCAGTGAACCCCCTAGACCCGAGTCGAGCACAGATACGCAGTATTTT; CDR3aa: CASSEPPRPESSTDTQYF
abundance: many; j_gene: TRBJ2-2; v_gene: TRBV4-3; d_gene: .; CDR3nt: TGCGCCAGCAGCCAAGAGTTGTTGGGGGCAAACACCGGGGAGCTGTTTTTT; CDR3aa: CASSQELLGANTGELFF
abundance: many; j_gene: TRBJ2-7; v_gene: TRBV7-9; d_gene: .; CDR3nt: TGTGCCAGCAGCTTACCGGACATCTTCTACGAGCAGTACTTC; CDR3aa: CASSLPDIFYEQYF
abundance: .; j_gene: TRBJ1-6; v_gene: TRBV27; d_gene: TRBD1; CDR3nt: TGTGCCAGCAGTTCGACAGGGTCTAATTCACCCCTCCACTTT; CDR3aa: CASSSTGSNSPLHF
abundance: few; j_gene: TRBJ1-1; v_gene: TRBV13; d_gene: TRBD1; CDR3nt: TGTGCCAGCAGCCCGACAGGGGTTTACACTGAAGCTTTCTTT; CDR3aa: CASSPTGVYTEAFF
abundance: .; j_gene: TRBJ2-1; v_gene: TRBV27; d_gene: TRBD2; CDR3nt: TGTGCCAGCAGTTATGATAGCGGGGATTATGAGTTCTTC; CDR3aa: CASSYDSGDYEFF
abundance: .; j_gene: TRBJ2-5; v_gene: TRBV21-1; d_gene: .; CDR3nt: TGTGCCAGCAGCAAAGACGGGAAGGGTAAGGTAGAAGAGACCCAGTACTTC; CDR3aa: CASSKDGKGKVEETQYF
abundance: few; j_gene: TRBJ2-5; v_gene: TRBV7-9; d_gene: TRBD2; CDR3nt: TGTGCCAGCAGCCAGAGGACGGGGGGTCAAGAGACCCAGTACTTC; CDR3aa: CASSQRTGGQETQYF
abundance: few; j_gene: TRBJ2-7; v_gene: TRBV20-1; d_gene: .; CDR3nt: TGCAGTGCTAGCATGAACGAGCAGTACTTC; CDR3aa: CSASMNEQYF
abundance: few; j_gene: TRBJ2-7; v_gene: TRBV5-1; d_gene: TRBD1; CDR3nt: TGCGCCAGCAGCAAGGGACAGGGGGCTTACGAGCAGTACTTC; CDR3aa: CASSKGQGAYEQYF
abundance: many; j_gene: TRBJ2-1; v_gene: TRBV6-4; d_gene: TRBD2; CDR3nt: TGTGCCAGCAGTGAAGGACTAGCGGGATCCAATGAGCAGTTCTTC; CDR3aa: CASSEGLAGSNEQFF
abundance: .; j_gene: TRBJ1-1; v_gene: TRBV5-6; d_gene: TRBD1; CDR3nt: TGTGCCAGCAGCATCACAGGGGGCACTGAAGCTTTCTTT; CDR3aa: CASSITGGTEAFF
abundance: .; j_gene: TRBJ1-2; v_gene: TRBV27; d_gene: TRBD1; CDR3nt: TGTGCCAGCAGTATAACAGGGGACTATGGCTACACCTTC; CDR3aa: CASSITGDYGYTF
abundance: .; j_gene: TRBJ2-6; v_gene: TRBV2; d_gene: TRBD1; CDR3nt: TGTGCCAGCAGTGTCGAGACAGGGGGATTTAAAGGGGCCAACGTCCTGACTTTC; CDR3aa: CASSVETGGFKGANVLTF
abundance: .; j_gene: TRBJ1-1; v_gene: TRBV7-9; d_gene: .; CDR3nt: TGTGCCAGCAGCTTAGCGGGTTTCGAGTCCAACACTGAAGCTTTCTTT; CDR3aa: CASSLAGFESNTEAFF
abundance: many; j_gene: TRBJ2-1; v_gene: TRBV12-3/TRBV12-4; d_gene: TRBD2; CDR3nt: TGTGCCAGCAGTTTTTGGACTAGCGGCTCCTACAATGAGCAGTTCTTC; CDR3aa: CASSFWTSGSYNEQFF
abundance: many; j_gene: TRBJ2-1; v_gene: TRBV29-1; d_gene: TRBD2; CDR3nt: TGCAGCGTCGCAGGACTAGCGGGGGCCTACAATGAGCAGTTCTTC; CDR3aa: CSVAGLAGAYNEQFF
abundance: .; j_gene: TRBJ2-2; v_gene: TRBV12-3/TRBV12-4; d_gene: .; CDR3nt: TGTTCCAGCAGTGTAGCGGTTGCCGGGGAGCTGTTTTTT; CDR3aa: CSSSVAVAGELFF
abundance: few; j_gene: TRBJ1-2; v_gene: TRBV9; d_gene: .; CDR3nt: TGTGCCAGCAGCGTAGACCGGACAGCCTACTATGGCTACACCTTC; CDR3aa: CASSVDRTAYYGYTF
abundance: .; j_gene: TRBJ2-5; v_gene: TRBV14; d_gene: .; CDR3nt: TGTGCCAGCAGCCAAGATCTGGGTGGACGGGAGACCCAGTACTTC; CDR3aa: CASSQDLGGRETQYF
abundance: few; j_gene: TRBJ2-7; v_gene: TRBV5-1; d_gene: .; CDR3nt: TGCGCCAGCAGCCCACAGGAGTATTACTCCTACGAGCAGTACTTC; CDR3aa: CASSPQEYYSYEQYF